These 18 T cell receptor beta chains share one sample of origin, sequenced in a study of blood T cell repertoires in COVID-19. The assay was immunoSEQ multiplex PCR, and TCRdb's table has in-frame clones only and misses some. Of about 80,000 clones detected, roughly 91% appear once; the ten largest clones hold roughly 2%. Sequences were obtained from peripheral blood. The receptors stem from a woman aged 50 to 60 in a cohort sampled during active COVID-19.

The chain combines TRBV19 with TRBJ2-7; a weak D match, TRBD2 (5 bases). Trimming pared 3 bases from V and 3 bases from J, leaving 12 bases between. CDR1 is LNHDA and CDR2 is SQIVND in the germline V gene (reference sequence). The CDR3 consists of 14 residues. CDR3 sequence (DNA): TGTGCCAGTAGTATGAGGGCCCTACGCTACGAGCAGTACTTC. It is translated as CASSMRALRYEQYF.

The chain joins TRBV5-6 to TRBJ2-7; the D gene is possibly TRBD1 (6 bases). V was shortened by 4 bases and J by 0 bases, with 20 bases between the two germline ends. The CDR3 is made up of 17 amino acids. CDR1 is SGHDT, CDR2 YYEEEE, per germline. The DNA of the CDR3 is TGTGCCAGCAGCGGCGGACCCAGGGGTCCTAGCTCCTACGAGCAGTACTTC. It specifies CASSGGPRGPSSYEQYF.

J is TRBJ1-1 and V is TRBV6-5; TRBD1 matches 7 bases. Per the germline V gene, CDR1 is MNHEY and CDR2 is SVGAGI. J lost 1 base, V lost 9 bases, and 5 bases had no gene match. The CDR3 has 13 amino acids. The CDR3 DNA reads TGTGCCAGTACCTACAGGGGGAACACTGAAGCTTTCTTT. This codes for CASTYRGNTEAFF.

The chain couples TRBV3-1 (or the pseudogene TRBV3-2) to TRBJ1-1; no firm D call. The CDR3 runs 15 residues. Germline V CDR1 and CDR2: LGHDT, YNNKEL (reference sequence). The V end was cut by 2 bases, the J end by 3 bases, with 13 bases between. The CDR3 DNA reads TGTGCCAGCAGCCAAAGCTCTTTGAGGGACACTGAAGCTTTCTTT. It codes for CASSQSSLRDTEAFF.

This chain uses TRBV10-3 with TRBJ2-2, with 8 positions matching TRBD2. Germline CDR1 reads ENHRY; CDR2 reads SYGVKD. V was pared by 9 bases and J by 7 bases, with 10 bases of the junction left unmatched. CDR3 length: 14 amino acids. The CDR3: CAIGRRGESGELFF. As DNA, the CDR3 is TGTGCCATAGGTCGGCGGGGGGAGAGCGGGGAGCTGTTTTTT.

The chain couples TRBV19 to TRBJ1-6; no reliable D call. Germline values: CDR1 LNHDA, CDR2 SQIVND (reference sequence). The CDR3 is 15 residues long. V dropped 4 bases and J dropped 0 bases, with 7 bases sitting between them. CDR3 bases: TGTGCCAGTAGTAGTTCCAGCTCCTATAATTCACCCCTCCACTTT. Translated, it gives CASSSSSSYNSPLHF.

This chain connects TRBV5-8 to TRBJ2-1; TRBD1 might be the D (6 bases). The CDR3 consists of 15 residues. V lost 6 bases to trimming and J lost 4 bases, with 17 bases between them. Germline CDR1 is SGHTS and CDR2 is YDEGEE. The CDR3 is CASKLEGGPYNEQFF. CDR3 DNA: TGTGCCAGCAAACTAGAAGGGGGTCCGTACAATGAGCAGTTCTTC.

The J gene is TRBJ2-7, the V gene TRBV3-1 (or the pseudogene TRBV3-2); a weak D match, TRBD1 (6 bases). Germline values: CDR1 LGHDT, CDR2 YNNKEL (reference sequence). V gave up 4 bases and J gave up 2 bases, with 9 bases separating them. This CDR3 spans 13 amino acids. CDR3 sequence (DNA): TGTGCCAGCAGCCCTACAGGGACCTACGAGCAGTACTTC. It codes for CASSPTGTYEQYF.

The chain carries TRBV14 and TRBJ2-7, with D perhaps matching TRBD1 (5 bases). CDR1 and CDR2 from the germline V gene are SGHDN and FVKESK. This CDR3 is 14 amino acids long. V gave up 2 bases and J gave up 9 bases, with 17 bases separating them. The CDR3 here is CASSQPPLRTMQYF. The CDR3 region has the DNA TGTGCCAGCAGCCAACCCCCCCTTAGGACAATGCAGTACTTC.

This clone was detected only once. The chain recombines TRBV7-2 with TRBJ1-5; TRBD1 matches at 10 bases. Germline V CDR1 and CDR2: SGHTA, FQGNSA. CDR3 length: 16 residues. With V trimmed by 0 bases and J by 6 bases, 5 bases remained unmatched. DNA for the CDR3: TGTGCCAGCAGCTTAGCCGGGACAGGGGTTTTTCAGCCCCAGCATTTT. Its protein product is CASSLAGTGVFQPQHF.

This chain uses TRBV3-1 (or the pseudogene TRBV3-2) with TRBJ2-7; TRBD2 is a possible D gene (6 bases). V lost 6 bases to trimming and J lost 8 bases, with 20 bases between them. The CDR3 runs 14 residues. Germline CDR1 reads LGHDT; CDR2 reads YNNKEL (reference sequence). The CDR3 nucleotides read TGTGCCAGCAGGGGGGGTAGCGGACATTCCCAGCAGTACTTC. It encodes CASRGGSGHSQQYF.

The V gene is TRBV28, the J gene TRBJ2-5; 10 bases agree with TRBD1. Germline CDR1 MDHEN, CDR2 SYDVKM. This CDR3 comprises 17 residues. V lost 3 bases, J lost 4 bases, and 11 bases stayed unmatched. The CDR3: CASSFDPATGGGETQYF. DNA of the CDR3: TGTGCCAGCAGTTTTGACCCCGCGACAGGGGGCGGAGAGACCCAGTACTTC.

The chain joins TRBV19 to TRBJ1-2, with D unresolved. In germline, CDR1 is LNHDA, CDR2 SQIVND (reference sequence). This CDR3 has 12 amino acids. The V and J ends lost 7 bases and 2 bases respectively, with 8 bases between them. CDR3 amino acids: CASTYTNYGYTF. The CDR3 region has the DNA TGTGCCAGTACTTACACGAACTATGGCTACACCTTC.

The rearrangement uses TRBV28 and TRBJ2-1; D possibly corresponds to TRBD2 (6 bases). The CDR3 has 15 amino acids. Germline loops: CDR1 MDHEN, CDR2 SYDVKM. V was shortened by 5 bases and J by 8 bases, with 19 bases between the two germline ends. For the CDR3, the DNA is TGTGCCAGCAGTCCCGGTTACGGGAGTACGGATGAGCAGTTCTTC. This gives the protein CASSPGYGSTDEQFF.

This sequence joins TRBV9 and TRBJ2-6; D might be TRBD1 (5 bases). V was cut by 1 base and J by 3 bases, with 8 bases left in between. Looked up from germline, CDR1 is SGDLS and CDR2 is YYNGEE. This CDR3 is built from 15 residues. This CDR3 reads CASSVQGRGANVLTF. DNA for the CDR3: TGTGCCAGCAGCGTACAGGGTCGTGGGGCCAACGTCCTGACTTTC.

This chain connects TRBV5-1 to TRBJ1-1; D is undetermined. Trimming left V 0 bases short and J 8 bases short, with 8 bases between. The CDR3 spans 12 residues. Germline V gene data show CDR1 as SGHRS and CDR2 as YFSETQ. DNA for the CDR3: TGCGCCAGCAGCTTGGACGGTTCAGAAGCTTTCTTT. Translating it yields CASSLDGSEAFF.

The chain's CDR3 is CSVALGTQNSYEQYF. The CDR3 nucleotides read TGCAGCGTTGCCCTAGGGACTCAGAACTCCTACGAGCAGTACTTC. V is TRBV29-1 and J is TRBJ2-7; D may be TRBD2 (6 bases). The CDR3 length is 15 residues. Trimming shortened V by 4 bases and J by 0 bases, and 16 bases separated the two germline ends. Per the germline V gene, CDR1 is SQVTM and CDR2 is ANQGSEA.

The CDR3 protein is CAWSRGAGEETQYF. CDR3 coding DNA: TGTGCCTGGAGTAGGGGAGCGGGGGAAGAGACCCAGTACTTC. The chain uses TRBV30 and TRBJ2-5, with TRBD2 matching over 8 bases. Germline CDR1 reads GTSNPN; CDR2 reads SVGIG (reference sequence). This CDR3 is built from 14 residues. V lost 2 bases and J lost 3; bases outside the gene matches: 5.